Below, 4 T cell receptor beta chains from the same sample are listed, as sequenced in a study of shared clonotypes between healthy human individuals. Sequencing used immunoSEQ multiplex PCR; TCRdb keeps in-frame clones, though not all of them. Seen here are nearly 750,000 clones, roughly 72% observed once, and the top ten hold about 1.8%. Sequencing was done on a sample of memory CD4+ T cells sorted from blood. Subset in this sample: CD45RA-negative fraction. The receptors shown here come from a woman aged 25 to 39 in good health.

V usage is TRBV2 and J usage is TRBJ1-2; 7 bases align to TRBD1. The CDR3 is 15 residues long. Losses at the gene ends were 6 bases for V and 7 bases for J; bases not matched to a gene: 14. CDR1 SNHLY and CDR2 FYNNEI come from the germline V gene. The CDR3 region has the DNA TGTGCCAGCAGGGGTCTCCAAGGGGGCATCGGTGGCTACACCTTC. It specifies CASRGLQGGIGGYTF.

This rearrangement joins TRBV10-3 to TRBJ2-7; no clear D gene. CDR3 length: 15 residues. The V end lost 3 bases, the J end lost 0 bases, and 12 bases lay between the germline ends. Germline CDR1 is ENHRY and CDR2 is SYGVKD. CDR3 in amino acids: CAISEGGLSSYEQYF. In DNA, the CDR3 is TGTGCCATCAGTGAAGGTGGCCTAAGCTCCTACGAGCAGTACTTC.

The chain has TRBV7-8 and TRBJ2-5; D gene uncertain. The CDR3 runs to 13 residues. The ends were cut back, 8 bases at V and 1 base at J, with 11 bases in the middle. Germline V gene sequence: CDR1 SGHVS, CDR2 FQNEAQ. This CDR3 is CASSLRIQETQYF. CDR3 in DNA: TGTGCCAGCTCCCTTCGAATCCAAGAGACCCAGTACTTC.

The chain couples TRBV7-9 to TRBJ1-1, with 11 bases identical to TRBD1. CDR3 length: 15 residues. Germline assignment: CDR1 SEHNR and CDR2 FQNEAQ (reference sequence). J gave up 4 bases and V 5 bases, and 6 bases lay outside the gene matches. In nucleotides, the CDR3 is TGTGCCAGCAGCCCTTTGGGACAGGGGGTCACTGAAGCTTTCTTT. It translates to CASSPLGQGVTEAFF. Variable domain in full (rest from reference TRBV7-9 and TRBJ1-1): DTGVSQNPRHKITKRGQNVTFRCDPISEHNRLYWYRQTLGQGPEFLTYFQNEAQLEKSRLLSDRFSAERPKGSFSTLEIQRTEQGDSAMYLCASSPLGQGVTEAFFGQGTRLTVV.